This T cell receptor (beta chain) appears in the sequencing data of a study of Ad26.COV2.S vaccination and SARS-CoV-2 variants. Study-wide results and caveats: Vaccine and placebo groups showed comparable non-spike TCR breadth. Breadth, reportedly substantial, characterized the spike-specific CD8+ and CD4+ T cell responses after vaccination.

For this clone: The antigen remains unidentified.

Trimming removed 0 bases from V and 0 bases from J; junction bases left unmatched: 3. The CDR3 spans 16 residues. Germline CDR1 is SGDLS and CDR2 is YYNGEE. Assay used: immunoSEQ multiplex PCR; TCRdb lists only in-frame clones, some missing. The sample yields about 350,000 clones, just over 90% seen once. The chain recombines TRBV9 with TRBJ2-5; 9 nucleotides match TRBD1. Material: peripheral blood, obtained after recovery from COVID-19. The clonotype comes from a human donor who had recovered from COVID-19. CDR3 region: CASSVVGQGYQETQYF. DNA for the CDR3: TGTGCCAGCAGCGTAGTGGGACAGGGATACCAAGAGACCCAGTACTTC.